The rows below give T cell receptor beta chains drawn from one sample of a study of molecular identifiers for immune sequencing clone quantification. Each CDR3 protein gets one entry after TCRdb re-called the PCR reads with MiXCR. The data hold some 590,000 distinct CDR3 sequences, with around 25% observed a single time. Sequencing used naive CD8+ T cells from blood, with Jurkat cell RNA spiked in. These receptors were collected from a human donor in good health. Some libraries in this study had Jurkat cell RNA spiked in. Each CDR3 is given with its conserved first and last residue. D genes are given only for firm matches. Clone size, where shown, is once, few, many, or a class for clones that have expanded.

clone_size d_call j_call v_call cdr3_aa cdr3_nt
few TRBD1 TRBJ2-7 TRBV12-3/TRBV12-4 CASGQGAASYEQYF TGTGCCAGTGGACAGGGGGCAGCATCCTACGAGCAGTACTTC
- - TRBJ2-7 TRBV12-3/TRBV12-4 CASTPSWGGKDYEQYF TGTGCCAGCACCCCATCTTGGGGGGGCAAGGACTACGAGCAGTACTTC
- - TRBJ2-7 TRBV19 CASSIVNTAYEQYF TGTGCCAGTAGTATAGTGAACACCGCCTACGAGCAGTACTTC
few - TRBJ1-2 TRBV5-1 CASSPSPTVSNYGYTF TGCGCCAGCAGCCCCTCCCCGACAGTATCTAACTATGGCTACACCTTC
once - TRBJ1-2 TRBV6-2/TRBV6-3 CVSSYRPAGGDGDGYTF TGTGTCAGCAGTTACCGCCCGGCGGGGGGAGATGGCGATGGCTACACCTTC
few TRBD2 TRBJ2-1 TRBV7-3 CASSRTGTSGKDEQFF TGTGCCAGCAGCCGCACCGGGACTAGCGGGAAGGATGAGCAGTTCTTC
few - TRBJ2-1 TRBV19 CASSIAPIQVNEQFF TGTGCCAGTAGTATAGCCCCCATACAAGTCAATGAGCAGTTCTTC
many TRBD1 TRBJ1-1 TRBV29-1 CSVESDREAFF TGCAGCGTTGAATCGGACAGGGAAGCTTTCTTT
- - TRBJ2-7 TRBV4-1 CASSQDNRFPATYEQYF TGCGCCAGCAGCCAAGACAACAGGTTCCCGGCTACCTACGAGCAGTACTTC
many TRBD1 TRBJ2-5 TRBV7-9 CASSSAQGDQETQYF TGTGCCAGCAGCTCCGCGCAGGGGGACCAAGAGACCCAGTACTTC
few - TRBJ2-3 TRBV7-9 CASSLALRTGADTQYF TGTGCCAGCAGCTTAGCCTTAAGGACGGGAGCAGATACGCAGTATTTT
many - TRBJ2-7 TRBV6-1 CASRDQPHYEQYF TGTGCCAGCAGAGACCAACCTCACTACGAGCAGTACTTC
- - TRBJ1-1 TRBV5-8 CASSLGDGLNTEAFF TGTGCCAGCAGCCTGGGGGACGGATTGAACACTGAAGCTTTCTTT
many - TRBJ2-4 TRBV7-9 CASSSPKNIQYF TGTGCCAGCAGCTCCCCCAAAAACATTCAGTACTTC
few - TRBJ2-1 TRBV28 CASSWTADSYNEQFF TGTGCCAGCAGCTGGACAGCCGACTCCTACAATGAGCAGTTCTTC
many TRBD1 TRBJ2-7 TRBV20-1 CSARDLTGDYEQYF TGCAGTGCTAGAGATCTGACAGGGGACTACGAGCAGTACTTC
few TRBD1 TRBJ2-1 TRBV6-5 CASRTFTGDNEQFF TGTGCCAGCAGAACCTTCACAGGGGACAATGAGCAGTTCTTC
- - TRBJ2-5 TRBV28 CVSSLEGQETQYF TGTGTCAGCAGTTTAGAGGGGCAAGAGACCCAGTACTTC
few - TRBJ2-1 TRBV7-9 CASSPIGEQFF TGTGCCAGCAGCCCCATCGGTGAGCAGTTCTTC
- - TRBJ2-1 TRBV11-1 CASSIGQYNEQFF TGTGCCAGCAGCATCGGACAATACAATGAGCAGTTCTTC
many TRBD2 TRBJ2-3 TRBV4-3 CASSQIHGGAGGTDTQYF TGCGCCAGCAGCCAAATTCATGGGGGTGCGGGGGGCACAGATACGCAGTATTTT
many - TRBJ2-7 TRBV20-1 CSARDGGYEQYF TGCAGTGCTAGAGATGGGGGCTACGAGCAGTACTTC
few TRBD1 TRBJ2-7 TRBV15 CATSRDRGFYEQYF TGTGCCACCAGCAGAGACAGGGGGTTCTACGAGCAGTACTTC
few - TRBJ2-7 TRBV29-1 CSVSANEQYF TGCAGCGTTTCGGCGAACGAGCAGTACTTC
few TRBD2 TRBJ2-2 TRBV4-3 CASSQGLAGASGELFF TGCGCCAGCAGCCAAGGACTAGCGGGAGCCTCCGGGGAGCTGTTTTTT
- - TRBJ1-3 TRBV9 CASSPHNGDSGDTIYF TGTGCCAGCAGCCCACATAACGGGGACTCTGGAGACACCATATATTTT
- TRBD2 TRBJ2-1 TRBV5-5 CASSAPGGSLSDEQFF TGTGCCAGCAGCGCCCCGGGGGGATCCTTGAGCGATGAGCAGTTCTTC
- - TRBJ2-1 TRBV11-2 CASSERAYGTPNEQFF TGTGCCAGTAGCGAGAGAGCATACGGGACACCCAATGAGCAGTTCTTC
few - TRBJ2-4 TRBV19 CASSIGQGEAKNIQYF TGTGCCAGTAGTATCGGTCAGGGAGAGGCCAAAAACATTCAGTACTTC
few - TRBJ1-2 TRBV4-1 CASSQDKGNYGYTF TGCGCCAGCAGCCAAGATAAGGGTAACTATGGCTACACCTTC
many TRBD1 TRBJ2-6 TRBV2 CASYWDSESGANVLTF TGTGCCAGCTACTGGGACAGCGAATCTGGGGCCAACGTCCTGACTTTC
- - TRBJ1-5 TRBV19 CASTLGGSGNQPQHF TGTGCCAGTACCCTGGGGGGAAGCGGGAATCAGCCCCAGCATTTT